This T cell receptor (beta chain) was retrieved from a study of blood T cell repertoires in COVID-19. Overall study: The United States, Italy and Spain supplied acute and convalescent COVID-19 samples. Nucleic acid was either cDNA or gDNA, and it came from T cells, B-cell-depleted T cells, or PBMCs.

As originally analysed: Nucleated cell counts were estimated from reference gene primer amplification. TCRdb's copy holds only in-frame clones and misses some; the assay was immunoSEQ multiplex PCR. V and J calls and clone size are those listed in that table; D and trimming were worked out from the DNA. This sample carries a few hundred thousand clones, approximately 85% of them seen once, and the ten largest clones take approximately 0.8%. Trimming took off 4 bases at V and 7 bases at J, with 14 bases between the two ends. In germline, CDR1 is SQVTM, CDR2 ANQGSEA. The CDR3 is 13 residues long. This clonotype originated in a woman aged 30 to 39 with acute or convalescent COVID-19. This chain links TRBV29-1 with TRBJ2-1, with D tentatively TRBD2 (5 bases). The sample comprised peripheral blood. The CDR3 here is CSVVTSIRNEQFF. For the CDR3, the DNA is TGCAGCGTTGTTACTAGTATTAGAAATGAGCAGTTCTTC.